Shown below are 32 T cell receptor beta chains from a single sample sequenced in a study of shared clonotypes between healthy human individuals. The table came from immunoSEQ multiplex PCR; TCRdb's copy has only in-frame clones and leaves some out. This sample carries over 700,000 clones, roughly two thirds of them seen once, and the ten largest clones take more than 1.5%. Source material: memory CD4+ T cells sorted from blood. Described subset: CD45RA-negative fraction. Source of these receptors: a woman aged 25-40 years in good health.

Concerning this clone: Other DNA sequences in this specimen translate into the identical CDR3. The chain is built from TRBV6-5 and TRBJ1-1, with D unresolved. Trimming took off 2 bases at V and 0 bases at J, with 4 bases between the two ends. The CDR3 is made up of 13 amino acids. Germline CDR1 MNHEY, CDR2 SVGAGI. CDR3 DNA sequence: TGTGCCAGCAGTTACGTAGTGAACACTGAAGCTTTCTTT. It yields the protein CASSYVVNTEAFF.

This chain uses TRBV6-4 with TRBJ2-7; tentatively, D is TRBD2 (6 bases). CDR3 length equals 19 residues. Germline loops: CDR1 MRHNA, CDR2 SNTAGT. The V end was cut by 0 bases, the J end by 0 bases, with 21 bases between. CDR3 protein: CASSDSTCGVEPHSYEQYF. The CDR3 DNA follows: TGTGCCAGCAGTGACTCGACGTGCGGGGTAGAACCCCACTCCTACGAGCAGTACTTC.

The chain uses TRBV6-1 and TRBJ2-2, with D unresolved. Trimming cost V 10 bases and J 2 bases, with 14 bases left between them. This CDR3 contains 14 residues. From germline, CDR1 is MNHNS and CDR2 SASEGT. CDR3 protein: CATALHLNTGELFF. CDR3 coding DNA: TGTGCCACCGCCCTCCACTTAAACACCGGGGAGCTGTTTTTT.

V and J are TRBV10-3 and TRBJ2-6, with TRBD1 matching over 7 bases. The ends lost 6 bases at V and 3 bases at J; junction bases unmatched: 17. CDR3 length: 19 residues. Germline CDR1 reads ENHRY; CDR2 reads SYGVKD. CDR3 bases: TGTGCCATCAGGCCATTGCTGGGACAGTCGCTCCTTGGGGCCAACGTCCTGACTTTC. Its translation is CAIRPLLGQSLLGANVLTF.

The chain combines TRBV4-1 with TRBJ2-1; D unresolved. The CDR3 loop spans 15 amino acids. Trimming took off 1 base at V and 5 bases at J, with 12 bases between the two ends. CDR1 and CDR2 (germline): MGHRA, YSYEKL. Here the CDR3 DNA reads TGCGCCAGCAGCCAAGTTGGTAGGGTCGACAATGAGCAGTTCTTC. This sequence encodes CASSQVGRVDNEQFF.

The rearrangement uses TRBV29-1 and TRBJ2-5; D may be TRBD1 (5 bases). This CDR3 contains 15 residues. Germline V gives CDR1 SQVTM, CDR2 ANQGSEA. V lost 4 bases to trimming and J lost 2 bases, with 17 bases between them. The CDR3 is CSVVEKATVQETQYF. DNA for the CDR3: TGCAGCGTTGTTGAGAAGGCGACAGTGCAAGAGACCCAGTACTTC.

Comment on this clone: One end of the junction fails to match germline, which may point to a read error. The chain uses TRBV6-6 and TRBJ1-1; 7 bases map to TRBD1. This CDR3 is 12 amino acids long. Looked up from germline, CDR1 is MNHNY and CDR2 is SVGAGI (reference sequence). CDR3 protein: CASSYSGTEGFF. The CDR3 bases are TGTGCCAGCAGTTACAGTGGGACAGAAGGTTTCTTT.

The J gene is TRBJ2-2, the V gene TRBV29-1, with 7 bases identical to TRBD1. This CDR3 is 15 amino acids long. The germline V gene has CDR1 SQVTM and CDR2 ANQGSEA. V shed 3 bases and J 4 bases; nucleotides not matched to a gene: 8. The CDR3 DNA sequence: TGCAGCGTTGATAGAGGGGGCGTAGGCACCGGGGAGCTGTTTTTT. It yields the protein CSVDRGGVGTGELFF.

This clone has only one observation. The V gene is TRBV28, the J gene TRBJ2-1; D is uncertain. The CDR3 runs to 14 residues. V was pared by 2 bases and J by 4 bases, with 9 bases between. From germline, CDR1 is MDHEN and CDR2 SYDVKM. The DNA of the CDR3 is TGTGCCAGCAGTTTAGAACAGAAATACAATGAGCAGTTCTTC. Translation: CASSLEQKYNEQFF.

This chain uses TRBV5-1 with TRBJ2-5; no clear D gene. V gave up 4 bases and J gave up 2 bases, with 12 bases separating them. CDR3 length equals 14 residues. Germline CDR1 SGHRS, CDR2 YFSETQ. The CDR3, as DNA: TGCGCCAGCAGCGATGGCGGCGCTCAAGAGACCCAGTACTTC. Translation gives CASSDGGAQETQYF.

The chain couples TRBV28 to TRBJ2-5, with 8 bases matching TRBD1. Losses at the gene ends were 3 bases for V and 5 bases for J; bases not matched to a gene: 11. This CDR3 is 16 amino acids long. Germline loops: CDR1 MDHEN, CDR2 SYDVKM. The CDR3 reads CASSFRQGSSRETQYF. In DNA form, the CDR3 reads TGTGCCAGCAGTTTTAGACAGGGGTCTAGTCGGGAGACCCAGTACTTC.

The V gene is TRBV28, the J gene TRBJ1-3, with D perhaps TRBD1 (6 bases). The CDR3 extends over 15 amino acids. With 5 bases removed from V and 3 bases from J, the gap between germline ends came to 14 bases. The germline gives CDR1 MDHEN, CDR2 SYDVKM. CDR3: CASSEGGANGNTIYF. The CDR3 DNA is TGTGCCAGCAGTGAAGGGGGGGCGAATGGAAACACCATATATTTT.

In regard to this clone: The sample contains more than one DNA sequence encoding this CDR3. V and J are TRBV4-2 and TRBJ2-1; maybe TRBD2 (5 bases). The germline gives CDR1 LGHNA, CDR2 YNFKEQ. Deletions cut 1 base from V and 10 bases from J, with 11 bases between. There are 13 residues in the CDR3. As DNA, the CDR3 is TGTGCCAGCAGCCAAGGGACTCTAGGGGAGCAGTTCTTC. Translation gives CASSQGTLGEQFF.

The rearrangement joins TRBV5-1 to TRBJ2-1, with D perhaps assigned TRBD1 or TRBD2 (5 bases each). Germline CDR1 reads SGHRS; CDR2 reads YFSETQ. V lost 0 bases and J lost 6, with 10 bases in between. This CDR3 comprises 14 residues. The CDR3 reads CASSLEGTPNEQFF. The DNA of the CDR3 is TGCGCCAGCAGCTTGGAAGGGACCCCCAATGAGCAGTTCTTC.

This sequence joins TRBV9 and TRBJ2-3; 7 bases fit TRBD1. Germline CDR1 reads SGDLS; CDR2 reads YYNGEE. The CDR3 runs to 15 residues. V gave up 4 bases and J gave up 7 bases; unmatched junction bases: 12. This chain's CDR3 is CASSSTGTAPNTQYF. In nucleotides, the CDR3 is TGTGCCAGCAGCTCTACCGGGACAGCCCCTAATACGCAGTATTTT.

V gene TRBV2 combines with J gene TRBJ1-1, with TRBD1 matching 8 bases. The length of the CDR3 is 13 residues. CDR1 is SNHLY and CDR2 is FYNNEI in the germline V gene. V lost 7 bases and J lost 6; bases outside the gene matches: 7. The CDR3 DNA is TGTGCCAGCAAATCGGACAGGGAGGCTGAAGCTTTCTTT. This translates into CASKSDREAEAFF.

The rearrangement links TRBV10-2 to TRBJ1-5; D possibly corresponds to TRBD1 (6 bases). This CDR3 comprises 18 residues. Between the trimmed V and J ends, which lost 1 base and 4 bases, there was a span of 20 bases. CDR1 WSHSY and CDR2 SAAADI come from the germline V gene. The chain's CDR3 is CASSEFRGRRSWNQPQHF. The CDR3 nucleotides read TGCGCCAGCAGTGAGTTTCGGGGGCGCCGGAGTTGGAATCAGCCCCAGCATTTT.

The genes are TRBV7-9 and TRBJ2-7; TRBD1 is a possible D gene (5 bases). This CDR3 has 16 amino acids. Germline V gene lookup returns CDR1 SEHNR and CDR2 FQNEAQ (reference sequence). Trimming removed 2 bases from V and 0 bases from J, with 14 bases in between. This CDR3 reads CASSLIGHSFSYEQYF. The CDR3 nucleotides are TGTGCCAGCAGCTTAATAGGACACTCCTTCTCCTACGAGCAGTACTTC.

The chain couples TRBV6-1 to TRBJ1-2; D is unresolved. This CDR3 is built from 15 residues. V was pared by 8 bases and J by 0 bases, with 16 bases between. Per germline, CDR1 MNHNS and CDR2 SASEGT. CDR3 loop: CASGGIRGANYGYTF. The CDR3 bases are TGTGCCAGCGGCGGGATCCGTGGGGCTAACTATGGCTACACCTTC.

The chain joins TRBV4-1 to TRBJ2-2, with 10 bases lining up with TRBD2. The J segment lost 0 bases and the V segment lost 4 bases, leaving 5 bases of the junction unmatched. The germline gives CDR1 MGHRA, CDR2 YSYEKL. The CDR3 sequence is 17 residues long. CDR3 DNA: TGCGCCAGCAGCCCGAAGGGACTAGCGACGAACACCGGGGAGCTGTTTTTT. This codes for CASSPKGLATNTGELFF.

V usage is TRBV11-3 and J usage is TRBJ1-3; D unresolved. Deletions cut 9 bases from V and 0 bases from J, with 6 bases between. This CDR3 region has 12 residues. Germline lookup yields CDR1 SGHNT and CDR2 YENEEA. The chain's CDR3 is CARRSSGNTIYF. The CDR3, as DNA: TGTGCCAGACGGAGCTCTGGAAACACCATATATTTT.

The chain links TRBV4-3 to TRBJ1-1; D remains unclear. The CDR3 runs 11 residues. Trimming shortened V by 1 base and J by 12 bases, and 9 bases separated the two germline ends. CDR1 and CDR2 (germline): LGHNA, YSLEER. CDR3 protein: CASSQATWTFF. CDR3 sequence (DNA): TGCGCCAGCAGCCAAGCTACCTGGACTTTCTTT.

This clone was detected once. The rearrangement joins TRBV19 to TRBJ2-1; maybe TRBD2 (5 bases). Germline CDR1 and CDR2: LNHDA and SQIVND (reference sequence). The CDR3 runs 14 residues. V dropped 4 bases and J dropped 8 bases, with 15 bases sitting between them. The CDR3 region has the DNA TGTGCCAGTAGTACCTCCCGGGGTAGCGATGAGCAGTTCTTC. This translates into CASSTSRGSDEQFF.

The rearrangement joins TRBV27 to TRBJ2-3; TRBD1 aligns across 10 bases. V dropped 6 bases and J dropped 7; count of bases not matched to a gene: 10. This CDR3 has 15 amino acids. Germline lookup yields CDR1 MNHEY and CDR2 SMNVEV (reference sequence). The CDR3 region has the DNA TGTGCCAGCAGAACGGGACAGGGGAGTCGGAATACGCAGTATTTT. Translated, it gives CASRTGQGSRNTQYF.

The J gene is TRBJ1-5, the V gene TRBV18; 8 nucleotides match TRBD1. The CDR3 covers 15 residues. V was clipped by 3 bases and J by 6 bases; unmatched bases: 7. Germline V gene data show CDR1 as KGHSH and CDR2 as LQKENI. The CDR3 sequence: CASSPTTGAGQPQHF. The CDR3 bases are TGTGCCAGCTCACCTACGACAGGGGCGGGTCAGCCCCAGCATTTT.

This chain connects TRBV5-1 to TRBJ2-6; the D is unclear. The germline V gene has CDR1 SGHRS and CDR2 YFSETQ. The CDR3 has 16 amino acids. The germline V and J ends were trimmed by 4 bases and 0 bases, with 11 bases remaining between them. The CDR3 here is CASSGTTDSGANVLTF. The CDR3 DNA follows: TGCGCCAGCAGCGGCACGACGGACTCTGGGGCCAACGTCCTGACTTTC.

The rearrangement joins TRBV20-1 to TRBJ1-2, with D tentatively TRBD1 (5 bases). Germline CDR1 is DFQATT and CDR2 is SNEGSKA (reference sequence). This CDR3 is 10 amino acids long. This chain's CDR3 is CGTFRYGYTF. CDR3 coding DNA: TGCGGGACTTTCCGCTATGGCTACACCTTC.

Regarding this clone: With a much larger clone just one base away, this may be a read error. The chain is built from TRBV23-1 and TRBJ1-2; D gene uncertain. TRBV23-1 is labeled an ORF, and its function is uncertain. V was pared by 0 bases and J by 6 bases, with 8 bases between. The CDR3 length is 13 residues. This chain's CDR3 is CASSQSRWHGYTF. The CDR3 DNA follows: TGCGCCAGCAGTCAATCACGATGGCATGGCTACACCTTC.

The chain links TRBV21-1 to TRBJ2-1; the D call TRBD2 from the table was never checked on the DNA. TRBV21-1 is noted as a pseudogene. The CDR3 extends over 17 amino acids. The CDR3 loop reads CASSKALLAGPHNEQFF. CDR3 nucleotides: TGTGCCAGCAGCAAAGCGCTTTTGGCGGGGCCCCACAATGAGCAGTTCTTC.

V is TRBV5-4 and J is TRBJ2-1; possibly TRBD2 for D (5 bases). Germline V CDR1 and CDR2: SGHNT, YYREEE (reference sequence). V lost 2 bases, J lost 5 bases, and 11 bases lay in between. This CDR3 has 14 amino acids. Here the CDR3 DNA reads TGTGCCAGCAGCTTTCCGGGAACAAACAATGAGCAGTTCTTC. This codes for CASSFPGTNNEQFF. The full variable domain, rest sourced from reference TRBV5-4 and TRBJ2-1, is ETGVTQSPTHLIKTRGQQVTLRCSSQSGHNTVSWYQQALGQGPQFIFQYYREEENGRGNFPPRFSGLQFPNYSSELNVNALELDDSALYLCASSFPGTNNEQFFGPGTRLTVL.

This chain connects TRBV4-1 to TRBJ2-5; tentatively, D is TRBD1 (7 bases). V was shortened by 1 base and J by 5 bases, with 14 bases between the two germline ends. CDR1 and CDR2 (germline): MGHRA, YSYEKL. The CDR3 extends over 15 amino acids. The CDR3 nucleotides read TGCGCCAGCAGCCAAGCAGACAGGGACTTTGAGACCCAGTACTTC. Translating it yields CASSQADRDFETQYF.

J is TRBJ2-5 and V is TRBV9; 8 nucleotides agree with TRBD1. From germline, CDR1 is SGDLS and CDR2 YYNGEE. There are 12 residues in the CDR3. Trimming cost V 2 bases and J 8 bases; bases outside gene matches: 2. CDR3 sequence reads: CASSVDRGTQYF. The DNA for the CDR3 is TGTGCCAGCAGCGTTGACAGGGGAACCCAGTACTTC.